The present entry profiles one T cell receptor beta chain with its context. Its antigen is unknown. TCRdb passed the 5' RACE reads through MiXCR, listing each CDR3 protein once. The data hold a few hundred thousand distinct CDR3 sequences, with more than 9% observed a single time. The CDR3 consists of 13 residues. Per the germline V gene, CDR1 is MNHNS and CDR2 is SASEGT. The V end lost 6 bases, the J end lost 5 bases, and 11 bases lay between the germline ends. This entry belongs to a study of identical twins. Study-wide findings and caveats: Findings came from cross-sectional statistics, without long-term follow-up of donors. Monozygotic twins shared more out-of-frame TCR alpha than recombination models predicted.

In addition, the sample was reused for a study of yellow fever vaccine responses in identical twins.

Sequencing was carried out using PBMCs. The chain recombines TRBV6-1 with TRBJ2-1; possible D gene TRBD2, 5 bases. The sequence was obtained from a woman between 18 and 30 years old in good health. The CDR3 sequence is CASRTRRNNEQFF. CDR3 DNA: TGTGCCAGCAGGACAAGGAGGAACAATGAGCAGTTCTTC.